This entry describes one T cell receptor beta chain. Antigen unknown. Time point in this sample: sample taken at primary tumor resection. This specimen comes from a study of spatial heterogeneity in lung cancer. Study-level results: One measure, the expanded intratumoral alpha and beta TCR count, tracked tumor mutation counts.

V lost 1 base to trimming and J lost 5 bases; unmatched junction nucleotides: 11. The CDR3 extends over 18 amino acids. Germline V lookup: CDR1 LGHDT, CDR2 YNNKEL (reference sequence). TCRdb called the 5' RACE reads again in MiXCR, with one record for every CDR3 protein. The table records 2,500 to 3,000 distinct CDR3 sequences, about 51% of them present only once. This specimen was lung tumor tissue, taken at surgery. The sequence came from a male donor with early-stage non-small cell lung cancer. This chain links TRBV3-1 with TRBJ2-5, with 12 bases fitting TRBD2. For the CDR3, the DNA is TGTGCCAGCAGCCAAGGTCGGGCTAGCGGGGGGGCGCTGGAGACCCAGTACTTC. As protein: CASSQGRASGGALETQYF.